What follows describes a single TCR beta chain. Generated by immunoSEQ multiplex PCR, the TCRdb table keeps only in-frame clones and is missing some. This sample has 95,000 to 150,000 clones; 92% occur once, and the top ten carry 1.7%. This sample stems from a study of T cell responses to AZD1222 COVID-19 vaccine. About the study: The study pooled second doses at about 4 or about 12 weeks.

The TCR originated in an adult in good health. The sample consisted of peripheral blood, taken on day 0 of AZD1222 vaccination.

CDR3 loop: CASSLKTGVIGGYTF. CDR3 DNA: TGTGCCAGCAGCCTAAAGACCGGAGTGATTGGTGGCTACACCTTC. The chain combines TRBV5-4 with TRBJ1-2; D is uncertain. This CDR3 region has 15 residues. Germline V gene data show CDR1 as SGHNT and CDR2 as YYREEE (reference sequence). The V gene lost 4 bases and the J gene lost 7 bases, with 20 bases spanning the gap.